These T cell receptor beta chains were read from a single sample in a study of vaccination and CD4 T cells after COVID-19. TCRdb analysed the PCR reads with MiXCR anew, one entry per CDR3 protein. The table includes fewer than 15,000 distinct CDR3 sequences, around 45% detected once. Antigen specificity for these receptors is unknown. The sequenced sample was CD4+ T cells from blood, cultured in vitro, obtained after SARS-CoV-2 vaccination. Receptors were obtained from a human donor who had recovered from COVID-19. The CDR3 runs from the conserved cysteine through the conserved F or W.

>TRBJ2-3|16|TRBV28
CASRELRDRGLDTQYF
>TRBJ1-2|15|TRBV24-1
CATSDSQGGTYGYTF
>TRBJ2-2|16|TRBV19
CASRPDRARNTGELFF
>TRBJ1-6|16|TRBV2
CASRSPGTGNLSPLHF
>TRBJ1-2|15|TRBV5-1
CASNPIAGQGYGYTF
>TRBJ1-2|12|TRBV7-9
CASSFENYGYTF
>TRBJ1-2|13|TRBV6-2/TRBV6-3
CASSPGGDYGYTF
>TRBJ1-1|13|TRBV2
CASSGGLGTEAFF
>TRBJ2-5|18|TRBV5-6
CASSLVRRQGATQETQYF
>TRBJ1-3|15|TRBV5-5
CASSLGQSSGNTIYF
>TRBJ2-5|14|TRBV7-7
CASSLVGGQETQYF
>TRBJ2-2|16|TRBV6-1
CASSEAPRTNTGELFF
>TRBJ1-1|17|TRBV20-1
CSARVPDSDRLNTEAFF
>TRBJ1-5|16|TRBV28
CASSFGTFSGNQPQHF
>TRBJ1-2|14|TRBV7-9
CASSPLGRVDGYTF
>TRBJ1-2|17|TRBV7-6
CASSLPHRDIFNYGYTF
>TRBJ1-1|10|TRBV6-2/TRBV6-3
CASSFEEAFF
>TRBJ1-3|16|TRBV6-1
CASRPGQGFSGNTIYF
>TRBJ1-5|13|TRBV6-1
CASSVQGNQPQHF
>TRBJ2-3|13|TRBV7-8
CASTLTRTDTQYF
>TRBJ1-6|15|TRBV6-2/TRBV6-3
CASSTPAGRHSPLHF
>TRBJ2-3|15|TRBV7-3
CASSKGVGSTDTQYF
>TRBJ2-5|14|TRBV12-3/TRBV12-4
CASTSSSVQETQYF
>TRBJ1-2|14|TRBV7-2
CASSLESANYGYTF
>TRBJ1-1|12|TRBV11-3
CASSAQQGVGFF
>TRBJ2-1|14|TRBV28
CASQDRARDNEQFF
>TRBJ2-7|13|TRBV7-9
CASSLRPSYEQYF
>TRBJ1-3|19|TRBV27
CASSGRTGGGDDSGNTIYF
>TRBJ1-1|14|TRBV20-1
CSARDFRLNTEAFF
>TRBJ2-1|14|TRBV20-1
CSAISGGAYNEQFF
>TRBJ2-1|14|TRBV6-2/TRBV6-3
CASTGTVLGTEQFF
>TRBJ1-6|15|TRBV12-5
CASGRGQGYNSPLHF
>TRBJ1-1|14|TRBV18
CASSPGRTPFGAFF
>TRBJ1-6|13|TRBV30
CAWRDSYNSPLHF
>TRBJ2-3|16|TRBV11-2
CASSLDADHRTDTQYF
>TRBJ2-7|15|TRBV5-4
CASSLGGGQPYEQYF
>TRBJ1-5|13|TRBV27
CASSLRGNQPQHF
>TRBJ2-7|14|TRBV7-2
CASSRDRQTYEQYF
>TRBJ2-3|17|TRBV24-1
CATSDPRTGARTDTQYF
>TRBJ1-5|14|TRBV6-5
CASSSGSIYQPQHF
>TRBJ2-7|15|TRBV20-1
CSARLAGGLLYEQYF